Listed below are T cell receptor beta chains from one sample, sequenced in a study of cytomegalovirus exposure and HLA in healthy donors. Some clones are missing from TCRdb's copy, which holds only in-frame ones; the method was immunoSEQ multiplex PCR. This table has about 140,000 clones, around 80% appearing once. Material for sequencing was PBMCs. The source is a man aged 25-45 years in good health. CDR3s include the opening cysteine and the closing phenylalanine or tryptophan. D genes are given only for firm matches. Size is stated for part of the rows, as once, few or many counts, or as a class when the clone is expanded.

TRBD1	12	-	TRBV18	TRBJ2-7	TGTGCCAGCTCAGGCGACAGGGGAGGGCAGTACTTC	CASSGDRGGQYF
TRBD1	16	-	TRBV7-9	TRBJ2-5	TGTGCCAGCAGCTTAGGGGACAGAGGAGTAAGAGAGACCCAGTACTTC	CASSLGDRGVRETQYF
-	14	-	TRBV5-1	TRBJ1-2	TGCGCCAGCAGCGTGGACCGGGGTAACTATGGCTACACCTTC	CASSVDRGNYGYTF
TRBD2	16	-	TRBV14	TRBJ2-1	TGTGCCAGCAGTCCTGGGACTAGCGGGAGTGGGTATGAGCAGTTCTTC	CASSPGTSGSGYEQFF
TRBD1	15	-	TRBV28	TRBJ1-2	TGTGCCAGCAGTTTCGTTCGGACAGGGGGCGGTGGCTACACCTTC	CASSFVRTGGGGYTF
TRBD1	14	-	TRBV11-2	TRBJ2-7	TGTGCCAGCAGCTTCGGACAGGGAATCTACGAGCAGTACTTC	CASSFGQGIYEQYF
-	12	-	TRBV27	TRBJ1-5	TGTGCCAGCAGGTTACCGGGTCAGCCCCAGCATTTT	CASRLPGQPQHF
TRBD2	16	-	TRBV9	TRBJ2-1	TGTGCCAGCAGCGGCCTTAGCGGGAGCACCTACAATGAGCAGTTCTTC	CASSGLSGSTYNEQFF
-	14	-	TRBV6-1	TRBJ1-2	TGTGCCAGCAGTGGACCAGGGGCGGCCCTGGGCTACACCTTC	CASSGPGAALGYTF
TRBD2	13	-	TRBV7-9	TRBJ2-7	TGTGCCAGCAGCTCCAGACTAGCCCACGAGCAGTACTTC	CASSSRLAHEQYF
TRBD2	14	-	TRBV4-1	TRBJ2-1	TGCGCCAGCAGCCAAGAGTTAAAGGCTAGCGGGGTAATCTTC	CASSQELKASGVIF
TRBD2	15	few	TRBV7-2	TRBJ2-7	TGTGCCAGCAGCTTATTGGGACTAGCGGACTACGAGCAGTACTTC	CASSLLGLADYEQYF
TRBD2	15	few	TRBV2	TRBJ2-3	TGTGCCAGCAGTGAAGGGGCGGGGCCGGGGGGTACGCAGTATTTT	CASSEGAGPGGTQYF
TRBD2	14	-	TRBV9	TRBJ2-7	TGTGCCAGCAGCGTAGGGGCTAGCGGGTACGAGCAGTACTTC	CASSVGASGYEQYF
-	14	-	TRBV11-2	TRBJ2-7	TGTGCCAGCAGCTTGCTGGGCAGGGCCTACGAGCAGTACTTC	CASSLLGRAYEQYF
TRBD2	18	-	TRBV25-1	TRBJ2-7	TGTGCCAGCAGTGAATGGGGGACTAGCGCAATTAGCTCCTACGAGCAGTACTTC	CASSEWGTSAISSYEQYF
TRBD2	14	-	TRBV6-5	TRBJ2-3	TGTGCCAGCCGACTAGCCGATCACACAGATACGCAGTATTTT	CASRLADHTDTQYF
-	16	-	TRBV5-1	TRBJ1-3	TGCGCCAGCAGCTATACAGAGGGAAGCTCTGGAAACACCATATATTTT	CASSYTEGSSGNTIYF
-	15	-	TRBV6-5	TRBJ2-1	TGTGCCAGCACCCCTCGGGGGGCCACCTACAATGAGCAGTTCTTC	CASTPRGATYNEQFF
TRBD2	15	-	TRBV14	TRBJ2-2	TGTGCCAGCAGCCCCGGGGCTAGCGGCACCGGGGAGCTGTTTTTT	CASSPGASGTGELFF
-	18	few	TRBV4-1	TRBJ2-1	TGCGCCAGCAGCCAGCCCATTACCTTCAGGGGAATGGACAATGAGCAGTTCTTC	CASSQPITFRGMDNEQFF
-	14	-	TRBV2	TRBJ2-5	TGTGCCAGCAGTGAAAGAGCCTCACGGGAGACCCAGTACTTC	CASSERASRETQYF
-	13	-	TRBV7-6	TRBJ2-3	TGTGCCAGCAGCTTAGCGGCCACAGATACGCAGTATTTT	CASSLAATDTQYF
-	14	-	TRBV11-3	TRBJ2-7	TGTGCCAGCAGCTTAAGTCCGGGGTTCTACGAGCAGTACTTC	CASSLSPGFYEQYF
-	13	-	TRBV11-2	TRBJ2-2	TGTGCCAGCAGCTTCTCTAACACCGGGGAGCTGTTTTTT	CASSFSNTGELFF
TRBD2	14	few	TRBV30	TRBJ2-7	TGTGCCTGGAGTGAACTAGCGGGGGCCTACGAGCAGTACTTC	CAWSELAGAYEQYF
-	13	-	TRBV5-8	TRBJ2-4	TGTGCCAGCAGCCCTCCGCCCGGGGACATTCAGTACTTC	CASSPPPGDIQYF
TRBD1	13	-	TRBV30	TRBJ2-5	TGTGCCTGGACCCGACAGGGGTGGGAGACCCAGTACTTC	CAWTRQGWETQYF
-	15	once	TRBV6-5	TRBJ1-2	TGTGCCAGCACCTCCGCCCCAGTGACAGGCTATGGCTACACCTTC	CASTSAPVTGYGYTF
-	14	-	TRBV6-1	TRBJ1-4	TGTGCCAGCAGCTCGGGGGATTCTAATGAAAAACTGTTTTTT	CASSSGDSNEKLFF
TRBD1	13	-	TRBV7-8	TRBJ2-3	TGTGCCAGCAGCTTGACAGGGGACGATACGCAGTATTTT	CASSLTGDDTQYF
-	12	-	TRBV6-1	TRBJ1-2	TGTGCCAGCAGCCCCGGTGACTATGGCTACACCTTC	CASSPGDYGYTF
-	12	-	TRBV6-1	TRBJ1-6	TGTGCCAGCAGTGCACTCGATTCACCCCTCCACTTT	CASSALDSPLHF
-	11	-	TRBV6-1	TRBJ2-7	TGTGCCAGCAGAGCCTCCTACGAGCAGTACTTC	CASRASYEQYF
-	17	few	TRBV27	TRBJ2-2	TGTGCCAGCAGTTATAAGGTCGGGACTCCCGCCACCGGGGAGCTGTTTTTT	CASSYKVGTPATGELFF
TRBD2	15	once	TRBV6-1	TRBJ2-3	TGTGCCAGCAGTGAGGAGACTAGCGCCCCAGATACGCAGTATTTT	CASSEETSAPDTQYF
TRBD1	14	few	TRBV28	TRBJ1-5	TGTGCCAGCAGTGGACAGGGAGACCTTCAGCCCCAGCATTTT	CASSGQGDLQPQHF
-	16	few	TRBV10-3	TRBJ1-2	TGTGCCATCAGTGAAACGGGGGGCCAGGGTAACTATGGCTACACCTTC	CAISETGGQGNYGYTF
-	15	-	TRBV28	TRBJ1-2	TGTGCCAGCAGTTTACGGCCCCGGGGGGACTATGGCTACACCTTC	CASSLRPRGDYGYTF
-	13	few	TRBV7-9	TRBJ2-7	TGTGCCAGCGAACGGGGGAGCTCCTACGAGCAGTACTTC	CASERGSSYEQYF
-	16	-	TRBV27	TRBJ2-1	TGTGCCAGCAGTTTAGAATTGGGAGCTGTTTACGATGAGCAGTTCTTC	CASSLELGAVYDEQFF
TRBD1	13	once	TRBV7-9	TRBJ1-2	TGTGCCAGCAGCCCACAGGGGATCGGAGGCTACACCTTC	CASSPQGIGGYTF
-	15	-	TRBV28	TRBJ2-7	TGTGCCAGCAGTTTCGGGGATAGGGTCTCCTACGAGCAGTACTTC	CASSFGDRVSYEQYF